Listed below are T cell receptor beta chains from one sample, sequenced in a study of molecular identifiers for immune sequencing clone quantification. TCRdb re-derived calls from the PCR reads in MiXCR, one entry per CDR3 protein. The sample includes 600,000 to 650,000 distinct CDR3 sequences, about 20% of them seen just once. The sample taken for sequencing was naive CD8+ T cells from blood, with Jurkat cell RNA spiked in. The receptors derive from a human donor in good health. Some libraries in this study had Jurkat cell RNA spiked in. Each CDR3 is given with its conserved first and last residue. Each record gives: J gene, V gene, CDR3 protein.

TRBJ2-2,TRBV12-3/TRBV12-4,CASSPSRGGTGELFF
TRBJ2-7,TRBV6-1,CASSELVGWGQNGYEQYF
TRBJ2-7,TRBV19,CASSQDSAMQYF
TRBJ2-7,TRBV20-1,CSARDLGGWSYEQYF
TRBJ2-1,TRBV6-2/TRBV6-3,CASSYFLENNEQFF
TRBJ1-6,TRBV7-6,CASSSGQWRSPLHF
TRBJ1-3,TRBV5-1,CASSLPDSFSGNTIYF
TRBJ2-3,TRBV27,CASSSLRMTSTDTQYF
TRBJ1-3,TRBV20-1,CSARDSGAGGPGNTIYF
TRBJ1-2,TRBV7-9,CASSLGDGETNYGYAF
TRBJ2-7,TRBV4-3,CASSQDRTGDGSYEQYF
TRBJ1-1,TRBV19,CASSPPGGEAFF
TRBJ2-2,TRBV3-1,CASSQEGASGRVPNTGELFF
TRBJ2-1,TRBV7-9,CASSPRDRTGNEQFF
TRBJ2-3,TRBV5-6,CASSLSGDHTDTQYF
TRBJ2-7,TRBV20-1,CSATPSGRGYEQYF
TRBJ2-7,TRBV23-1,CASSHGAGAYEQYF
TRBJ2-2,TRBV20-1,CSARVAGEPNTGELFF
TRBJ2-7,TRBV6-2/TRBV6-3,CASSMTGPYEQYF
TRBJ2-1,TRBV4-3,CASSQDWASEGARYNEQFF
TRBJ1-2,TRBV11-2,CASSLAGGLPYSYTF
TRBJ2-3,TRBV20-1,CSARSAGTRTDTQYF
TRBJ2-2,TRBV4-1,CASSQFGTPNTGELFF
TRBJ2-7,TRBV7-9,CASSPPGGRGDEQYF
TRBJ2-7,TRBV9,CASSVEGQGTYEQYF
TRBJ2-7,TRBV5-1,CASSFQGASYEQYF
TRBJ2-7,TRBV7-7,CASSLGSNHEQYF
TRBJ2-3,TRBV15,CATSGWTSEASTDTQYF